These 3 T cell receptor beta chains originate from one sample sequenced in a study of identical twins. TCRdb processed the 5' RACE reads anew with MiXCR; each CDR3 protein has one entry. The table lists roughly 690,000 distinct CDR3 sequences, over 20% of them singletons. These data were also reused for a study on T cells expressing NK-cell markers.

The sequenced material came from PBMCs. The receptor source for this set is a woman between 18 and 30 years old in good health.

The V gene is TRBV6-2 or TRBV6-3, the J gene TRBJ2-7; 9 bases map to TRBD2. Germline V CDR1 and CDR2: MNHEY, SVGEGT. V was pared by 6 bases and J by 3 bases, with 6 bases of the junction left unmatched. The CDR3 extends over 14 amino acids. The CDR3 region has the DNA TGTGCCAGCAGCCCCGGGACTAGCTACTACGAGCAGTACTTC. This gives the protein CASSPGTSYYEQYF.

This clonotype was counted many times. V gene TRBV7-9 combines with J gene TRBJ2-7; D perhaps matches TRBD1 (5 bases). Germline CDR1 is SEHNR and CDR2 is FQNEAQ (reference sequence). The CDR3 has 15 residues. V was shortened by 2 bases and J by 1 base, with 12 bases between the two germline ends. The CDR3 nucleotides are TGTGCCAGCAGCTTACTTCAGGGTCCGTCCTACGAGCAGTACTTC. As protein: CASSLLQGPSYEQYF.

This clonotype has only a few counts. The chain has TRBV7-9 and TRBJ2-1, with 10 bases aligning to TRBD2. The trim removed 1 base at V and 10 bases at J, leaving 7 bases unmatched. Germline-derived CDR1 and CDR2 are SEHNR and FQNEAQ (reference sequence). This CDR3 is built from 15 residues. CDR3 region: CASSLDRLAGVEQFF. For the CDR3, the DNA is TGTGCCAGCAGCTTAGACCGGCTAGCGGGGGTGGAGCAGTTCTTC.